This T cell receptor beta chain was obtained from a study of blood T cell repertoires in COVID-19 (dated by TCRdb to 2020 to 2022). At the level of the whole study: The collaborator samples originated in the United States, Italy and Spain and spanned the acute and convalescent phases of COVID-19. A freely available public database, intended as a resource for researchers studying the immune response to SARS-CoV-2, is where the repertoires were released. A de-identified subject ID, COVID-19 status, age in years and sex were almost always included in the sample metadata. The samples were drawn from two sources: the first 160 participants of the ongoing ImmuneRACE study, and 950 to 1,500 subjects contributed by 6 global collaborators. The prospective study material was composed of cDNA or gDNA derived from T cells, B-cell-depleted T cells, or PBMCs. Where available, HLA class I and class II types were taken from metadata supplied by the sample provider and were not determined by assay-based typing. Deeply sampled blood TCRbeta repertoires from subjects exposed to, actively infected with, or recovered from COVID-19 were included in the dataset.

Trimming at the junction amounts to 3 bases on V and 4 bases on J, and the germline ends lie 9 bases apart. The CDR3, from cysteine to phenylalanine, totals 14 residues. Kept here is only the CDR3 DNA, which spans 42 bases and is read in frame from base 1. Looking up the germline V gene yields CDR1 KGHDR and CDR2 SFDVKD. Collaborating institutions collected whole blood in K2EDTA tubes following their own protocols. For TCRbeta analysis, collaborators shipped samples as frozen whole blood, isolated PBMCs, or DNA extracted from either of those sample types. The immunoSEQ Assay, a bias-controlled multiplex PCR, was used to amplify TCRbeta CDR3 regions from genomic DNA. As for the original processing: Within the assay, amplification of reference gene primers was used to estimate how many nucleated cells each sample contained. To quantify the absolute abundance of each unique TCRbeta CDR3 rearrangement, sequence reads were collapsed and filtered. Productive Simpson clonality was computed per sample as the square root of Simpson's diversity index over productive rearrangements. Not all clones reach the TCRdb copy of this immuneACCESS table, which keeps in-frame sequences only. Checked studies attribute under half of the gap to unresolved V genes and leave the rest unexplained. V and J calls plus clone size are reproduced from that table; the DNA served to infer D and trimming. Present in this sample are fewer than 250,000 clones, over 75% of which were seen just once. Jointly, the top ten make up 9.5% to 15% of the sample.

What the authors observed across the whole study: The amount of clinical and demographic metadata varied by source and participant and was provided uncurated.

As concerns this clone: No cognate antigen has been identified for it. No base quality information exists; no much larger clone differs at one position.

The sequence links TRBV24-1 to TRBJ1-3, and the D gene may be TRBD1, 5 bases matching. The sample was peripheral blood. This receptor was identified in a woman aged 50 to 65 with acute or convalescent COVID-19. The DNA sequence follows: TGTGCCACCAGTGATACAGGCCGAGGAAACACCATATATTTT. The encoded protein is CATSDTGRGNTIYF.